This T cell receptor beta chain was documented in a study of cytomegalovirus exposure and HLA in healthy donors. Study findings and constraints: The authors later linked a missense DCLRE1C variant to TCR beta V- and J-gene trimming. The study listed around 150 cytomegalovirus-associated TCR beta chains.

After removal of 5 bases from V and 3 bases from J, the junction contained 13 bases not matched to a gene. Germline-derived CDR1 and CDR2 are SGHTA and FQGNSA. The CDR3 runs 18 residues. With respect to this clone: No antigen is known for it.

PCR employed 60 Vbeta and 13 Jbeta primers. The protocol was immunoSEQ multiplex PCR, while the TCRdb copy is restricted to in-frame clones and leaves out a portion. The data hold approximately 220,000 clones, with approximately 80% observed a single time. This chain links TRBV7-2 with TRBJ2-3; the match to TRBD2 covers 11 bases. Source material: PBMCs. This receptor was identified in a boy between 2 and 10 years old in good health and CMV-seronegative. CDR3 protein: CASSLTLTSGIFTDTQYF. CDR3 DNA sequence: TGTGCCAGCAGCCTAACCTTGACTAGCGGGATATTTACAGATACGCAGTATTTT.